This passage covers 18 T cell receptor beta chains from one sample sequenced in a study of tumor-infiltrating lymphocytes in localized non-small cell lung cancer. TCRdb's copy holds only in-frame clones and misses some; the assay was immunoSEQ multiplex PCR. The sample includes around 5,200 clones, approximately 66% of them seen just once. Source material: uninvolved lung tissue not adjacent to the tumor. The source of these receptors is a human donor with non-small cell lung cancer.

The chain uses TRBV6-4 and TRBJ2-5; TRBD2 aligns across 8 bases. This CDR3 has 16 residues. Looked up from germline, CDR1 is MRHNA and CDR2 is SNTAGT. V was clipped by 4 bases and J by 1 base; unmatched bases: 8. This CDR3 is CASSVQSGGSQETQYF. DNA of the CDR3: TGTGCCAGCAGTGTTCAATCGGGGGGGTCCCAAGAGACCCAGTACTTC.

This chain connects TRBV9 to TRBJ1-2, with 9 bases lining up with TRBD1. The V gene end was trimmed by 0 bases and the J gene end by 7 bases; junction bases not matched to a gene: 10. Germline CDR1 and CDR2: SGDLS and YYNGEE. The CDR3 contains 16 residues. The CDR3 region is CASSVGGLQGAIGYTF. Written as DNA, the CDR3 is TGTGCCAGCAGCGTAGGGGGTCTACAGGGGGCGATTGGCTACACCTTC.

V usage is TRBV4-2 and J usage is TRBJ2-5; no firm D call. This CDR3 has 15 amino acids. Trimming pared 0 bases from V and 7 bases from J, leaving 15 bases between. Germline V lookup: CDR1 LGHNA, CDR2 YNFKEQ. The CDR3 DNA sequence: TGTGCCAGCAGCCAAGAATATCAGAGTCCGTGGACCCAGTACTTC. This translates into CASSQEYQSPWTQYF.

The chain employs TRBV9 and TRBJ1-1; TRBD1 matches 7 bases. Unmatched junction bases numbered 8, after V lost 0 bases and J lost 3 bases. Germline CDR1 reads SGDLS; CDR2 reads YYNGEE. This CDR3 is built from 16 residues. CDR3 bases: TGTGCCAGCAGCGTAGCTCAGGGGGTAAGGGACACTGAAGCTTTCTTT. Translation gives CASSVAQGVRDTEAFF.

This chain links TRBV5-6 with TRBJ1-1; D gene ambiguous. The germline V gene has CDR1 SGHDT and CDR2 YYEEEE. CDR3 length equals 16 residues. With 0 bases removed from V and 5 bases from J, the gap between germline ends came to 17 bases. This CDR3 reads CASSLAFGSSGTEAFF. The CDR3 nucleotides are TGTGCCAGCAGCTTGGCCTTCGGGTCCTCGGGAACTGAAGCTTTCTTT.

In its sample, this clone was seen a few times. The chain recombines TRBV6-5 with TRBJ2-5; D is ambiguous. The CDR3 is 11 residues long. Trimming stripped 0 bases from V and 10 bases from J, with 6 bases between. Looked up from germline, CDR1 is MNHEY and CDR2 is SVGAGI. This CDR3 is CASSYSAHQYF. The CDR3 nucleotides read TGTGCCAGCAGTTACTCCGCCCACCAGTACTTC.

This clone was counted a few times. CDR3 sequence reads: CASEWGPHQTGQFF. The CDR3 coding sequence is TGTGCCAGCGAGTGGGGACCCCACCAAACGGGGCAGTTCTTC. The gene calls are TRBV6-1 and TRBJ2-1; tentatively, D is TRBD1 or TRBD2 (5 bases each). Germline assignment: CDR1 MNHNS and CDR2 SASEGT. The CDR3 is made up of 14 amino acids. V lost 8 bases and J lost 12, with 23 bases in between.

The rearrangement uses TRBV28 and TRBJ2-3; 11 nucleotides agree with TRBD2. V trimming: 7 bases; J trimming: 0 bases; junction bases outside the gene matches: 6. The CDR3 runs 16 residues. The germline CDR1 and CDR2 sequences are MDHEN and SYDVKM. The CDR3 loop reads CASIPTSGTSTDTQYF. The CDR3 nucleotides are TGTGCCAGCATCCCGACTAGCGGGACTAGCACAGATACGCAGTATTTT.

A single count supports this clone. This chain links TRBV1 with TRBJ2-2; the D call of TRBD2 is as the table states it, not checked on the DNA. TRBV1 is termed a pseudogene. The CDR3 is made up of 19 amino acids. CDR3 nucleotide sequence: TGCACCAGCAGCCAGTCGGGACTAGCGGGAGGTGGGGACACCGGGGAGCTGTTTTTT. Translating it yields CTSSQSGLAGGGDTGELFF.

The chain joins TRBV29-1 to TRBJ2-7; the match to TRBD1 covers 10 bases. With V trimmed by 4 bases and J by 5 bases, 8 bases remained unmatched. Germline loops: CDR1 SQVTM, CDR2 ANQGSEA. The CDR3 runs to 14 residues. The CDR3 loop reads CSVATGTGDNEQYF. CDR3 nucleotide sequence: TGCAGCGTTGCAACCGGGACAGGGGATAACGAGCAGTACTTC.

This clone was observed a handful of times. The CDR3 loop reads CSVLKGAGANVLTF. In nucleotides, the CDR3 is TGCAGCGTTTTGAAGGGGGCTGGGGCCAACGTCCTGACTTTC. This chain connects TRBV29-1 to TRBJ2-6; weak D call: TRBD1 (6 bases). V gave up 5 bases and J gave up 2 bases, with 10 bases separating them. Germline V gives CDR1 SQVTM, CDR2 ANQGSEA. The CDR3 length is 14 residues.

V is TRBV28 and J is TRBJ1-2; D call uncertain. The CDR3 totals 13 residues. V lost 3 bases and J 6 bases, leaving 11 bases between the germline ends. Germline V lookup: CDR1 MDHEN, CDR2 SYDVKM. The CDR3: CASSLRAAHGYTF. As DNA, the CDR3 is TGTGCCAGCAGTTTGCGAGCGGCGCATGGCTACACCTTC.

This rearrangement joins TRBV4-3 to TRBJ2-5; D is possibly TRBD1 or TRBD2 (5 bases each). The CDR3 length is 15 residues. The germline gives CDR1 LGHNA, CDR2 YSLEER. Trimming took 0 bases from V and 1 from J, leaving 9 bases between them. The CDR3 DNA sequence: TGCGCCAGCAGCCAAGAATCGGGACGCCAAGAGACCCAGTACTTC. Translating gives CASSQESGRQETQYF.

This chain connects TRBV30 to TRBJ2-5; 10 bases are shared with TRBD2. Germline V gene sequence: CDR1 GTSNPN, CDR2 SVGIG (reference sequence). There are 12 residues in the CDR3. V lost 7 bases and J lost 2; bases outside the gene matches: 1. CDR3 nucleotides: TGTGCCTTACTAGCGGGACAAGAGACCCAGTACTTC. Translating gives CALLAGQETQYF.

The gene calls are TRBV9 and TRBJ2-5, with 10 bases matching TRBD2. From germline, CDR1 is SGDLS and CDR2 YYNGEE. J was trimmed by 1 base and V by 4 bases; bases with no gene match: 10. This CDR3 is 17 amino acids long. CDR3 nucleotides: TGTGCCAGCAGCCTTAGACCCGGACTAGCGGCCCAAGAGACCCAGTACTTC. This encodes CASSLRPGLAAQETQYF.

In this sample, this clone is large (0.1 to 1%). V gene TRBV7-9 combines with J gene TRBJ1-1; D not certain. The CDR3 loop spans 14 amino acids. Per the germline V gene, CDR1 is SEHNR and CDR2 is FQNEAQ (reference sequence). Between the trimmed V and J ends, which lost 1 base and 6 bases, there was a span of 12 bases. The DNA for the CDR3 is TGTGCCAGCAGCTTAGTAGAGGGTATAGCTGAAGCTTTCTTT. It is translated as CASSLVEGIAEAFF.

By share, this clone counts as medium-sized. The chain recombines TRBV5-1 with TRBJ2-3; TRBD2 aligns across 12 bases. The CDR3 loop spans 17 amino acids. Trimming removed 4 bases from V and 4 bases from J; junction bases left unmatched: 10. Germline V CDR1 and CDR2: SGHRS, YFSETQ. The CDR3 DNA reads TGCGCCAGCAGCAGGACTAGCGGGACAAAGTCGGCAGATACGCAGTATTTT. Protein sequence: CASSRTSGTKSADTQYF. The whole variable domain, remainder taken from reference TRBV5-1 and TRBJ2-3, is KAGVTQTPRYLIKTRGQQVTLSCSPISGHRSVSWYQQTPGQGLQFLFEYFSETQRNKGNFPGRFSGRQFSNSRSEMNVSTLELGDSALYLCASSRTSGTKSADTQYFGPGTRLTVL.

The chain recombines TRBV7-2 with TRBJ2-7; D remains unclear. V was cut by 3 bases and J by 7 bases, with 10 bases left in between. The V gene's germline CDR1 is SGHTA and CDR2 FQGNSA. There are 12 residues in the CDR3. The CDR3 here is CASSFGFGEQYF. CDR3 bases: TGTGCCAGCAGCTTCGGTTTTGGGGAGCAGTACTTC.